The 30 T cell receptor beta chains listed next were all sequenced from one sample in a study of T cells in localized non-small cell lung cancer. Using immunoSEQ multiplex PCR, the repertoire was profiled, and TCRdb retains in-frame clones only, with some absent. The profile shows under 35,000 clones, less than 95% of them singletons. The source was peripheral blood mononuclear cells, collected before any cancer treatment. Receptor source: a female donor of 60 years or more with stage II lung adenocarcinoma.

The rearrangement uses TRBV6-1 and TRBJ1-2; maybe TRBD1 (5 bases). Trimming removed 1 base from V and 8 bases from J, with 14 bases in between. The germline V gene encodes CDR1 MNHNS and CDR2 SASEGT. This CDR3 is 14 amino acids long. CDR3 in amino acids: CASSEVAGPQGYTF. The CDR3 DNA sequence: TGTGCCAGCAGTGAAGTTGCGGGACCCCAGGGCTACACCTTC.

This rearrangement joins TRBV4-3 to TRBJ2-7, with D perhaps TRBD2 (6 bases). The V and J ends lost 3 bases and 5 bases respectively, with 14 bases between them. The CDR3 contains 14 residues. The V gene's germline CDR1 is LGHNA and CDR2 YSLEER. The CDR3: CASSQQGGLHEQYF. In DNA form, the CDR3 reads TGCGCCAGCAGCCAGCAAGGAGGGCTACACGAGCAGTACTTC.

This chain links TRBV5-8 with TRBJ2-6; no clear D. The CDR3 spans 14 residues. The V and J ends lost 2 bases and 0 bases respectively, with 3 bases between them. Germline V gene lookup returns CDR1 SGHTS and CDR2 YDEGEE. This CDR3 reads CASSFDSGANVLTF. The CDR3 DNA follows: TGTGCCAGCAGCTTCGACTCTGGGGCCAACGTCCTGACTTTC. The whole variable domain, filled in from reference TRBV5-8 and TRBJ2-6, reads EAGVTQSPTHLIKTRGQQATLRCSPISGHTSVYWYQQALGLGLQFLLWYDEGEERNRGNFPPRFSGRQFPNYSSELNVNALELEDSALYLCASSFDSGANVLTFGAGSRLTVL.

The chain links TRBV19 to TRBJ1-1, with a weak D call TRBD1 (5 bases). The CDR3 loop spans 13 amino acids. Trimming left V 1 base short and J 5 bases short, with 8 bases between. Germline assignment: CDR1 LNHDA and CDR2 SQIVND (reference sequence). The CDR3 protein is CASSIGGVTEAFF. The CDR3 nucleotides are TGTGCCAGTAGTATAGGAGGGGTGACTGAAGCTTTCTTT.

This clone was recorded once. The gene calls are TRBV29-1 and TRBJ2-7, with TRBD1 matching 9 bases. Trimming took 0 bases from V and 3 from J; bases not matched to a gene: 9. Per germline, CDR1 SQVTM and CDR2 ANQGSEA. The CDR3 is made up of 16 amino acids. Here the CDR3 reads CSVEDRRTGVFYEQYF. CDR3 nucleotides: TGCAGCGTTGAAGATCGAAGGACAGGGGTTTTCTACGAGCAGTACTTC.

V and J are TRBV5-1 and TRBJ2-2, with D possibly matching TRBD2 (6 bases). Trimming pared 4 bases from V and 4 bases from J, leaving 11 bases between. This CDR3 is 14 amino acids long. Germline V gene sequence: CDR1 SGHRS, CDR2 YFSETQ. The CDR3 loop is CASSVQAGTGELFF. CDR3 DNA: TGCGCCAGCAGCGTTCAAGCGGGCACCGGGGAGCTGTTTTTT.

The V call is TRBV10-3, the J call TRBJ1-2, with 10 bases that match TRBD1. The CDR3 has 16 amino acids. Trimming cost V 5 bases and J 2 bases; bases outside gene matches: 8. Germline V lookup: CDR1 ENHRY, CDR2 SYGVKD. This CDR3 reads CAISRDRGRTNYGYTF. The CDR3 DNA is TGTGCCATCAGTCGGGACAGGGGCCGTACAAACTATGGCTACACCTTC.

The chain uses TRBV27 and TRBJ2-2; possibly TRBD2 for D (6 bases). Germline values: CDR1 MNHEY, CDR2 SMNVEV (reference sequence). The CDR3 is made up of 16 amino acids. Trimming stripped 2 bases from V and 5 bases from J, with 15 bases between. The DNA of the CDR3 is TGTGCCAGCAGTTTAGAACGGGGGAGAACTACCGGGGAGCTGTTTTTT. Translated, it gives CASSLERGRTTGELFF.

The chain joins TRBV18 to TRBJ2-7, with D possibly matching TRBD1 (6 bases). The CDR3 length is 14 residues. Trimming removed 5 bases from V and 2 bases from J, with 13 bases in between. Germline loops: CDR1 KGHSH, CDR2 LQKENI. The CDR3, as DNA: TGTGCCAGCTCAGAGTCGACAGGCACCTACGAGCAGTACTTC. The encoded protein is CASSESTGTYEQYF. Full variable domain (outside the CDR3, taken from reference TRBV18 and TRBJ2-7): NAGVMQNPRHLVRRRGQEARLRCSPMKGHSHVYWYRQLPEEGLKFMVYLQKENIIDESGMPKERFSAEFPKEGPSILRIQQVVRGDSAAYFCASSESTGTYEQYFGPGTRLTVT.

This chain connects TRBV4-1 to TRBJ1-2; 8 bases are a match to TRBD1. This CDR3 has 17 residues. V lost 1 base to trimming and J lost 5 bases; unmatched junction nucleotides: 12. CDR1 MGHRA and CDR2 YSYEKL come from the germline V gene. The CDR3 DNA is TGCGCCAGCAGCCAAGTTCCCAGGGGGCCCGGCGGGTATGGCTACACCTTC. Protein: CASSQVPRGPGGYGYTF.

This rearrangement joins TRBV5-1 to TRBJ2-7; D could derive from TRBD1 or TRBD2 (5 bases each). The germline V gene encodes CDR1 SGHRS and CDR2 YFSETQ. CDR3 size: 16 residues. The V and J ends lost 4 bases and 0 bases respectively, with 17 bases between them. The CDR3 region is CASSGKWGPSSYEQYF. CDR3 sequence (DNA): TGCGCCAGCAGCGGCAAATGGGGACCCAGCTCCTACGAGCAGTACTTC.

J is TRBJ2-7 and V is TRBV28, with D uncertain. CDR3 length equals 14 residues. Trimming pared 6 bases from V and 3 bases from J, leaving 15 bases between. Germline V gene data show CDR1 as MDHEN and CDR2 as SYDVKM. In DNA form, the CDR3 reads TGTGCCAGCAGGCTACACGGAGTATTCTACGAGCAGTACTTC. Translating it yields CASRLHGVFYEQYF. Full variable domain (missing parts from reference TRBV28 and TRBJ2-7): DVKVTQSSRYLVKRTGEKVFLECVQDMDHENMFWYRQDPGLGLRLIYFSYDVKMKEKGDIPEGYSVSREKKERFSLILESASTNQTSMYLCASRLHGVFYEQYFGPGTRLTVT.

This sequence joins TRBV27 and TRBJ1-3; the D gene is possibly TRBD1 (5 bases). There are 15 residues in the CDR3. The germline CDR1 and CDR2 sequences are MNHEY and SMNVEV (reference sequence). V gave up 10 bases and J gave up 4 bases, with 20 bases separating them. In nucleotides, the CDR3 is TGTGCCACGGGGTTGAGGGGTGCCATGGGAAACACCATATATTTT. Translation gives CATGLRGAMGNTIYF.

The rearrangement links TRBV14 to TRBJ1-2; D not resolved. CDR3 size: 16 residues. Germline CDR1 and CDR2: SGHDN and FVKESK. Between the trimmed V and J ends, which lost 4 bases and 0 bases, there was a span of 15 bases. CDR3 region: CASSPRRVQANYGYTF. In DNA, the CDR3 is TGTGCCAGCAGCCCCAGAAGGGTTCAAGCTAACTATGGCTACACCTTC.

V usage is TRBV6-5 and J usage is TRBJ1-1, with TRBD1 as a possible D gene (5 bases). Trimming stripped 5 bases from V and 5 bases from J, with 15 bases between. The V gene's germline CDR1 is MNHEY and CDR2 SVGAGI. The CDR3 contains 14 residues. The CDR3: CASSPGWGRTEAFF. The CDR3 nucleotides are TGTGCCAGCAGTCCAGGGTGGGGCAGGACTGAAGCTTTCTTT.

This sequence joins TRBV19 and TRBJ2-2; possibly TRBD1 for D (5 bases). Trimming cost V 1 base and J 10 bases, with 13 bases left between them. Germline lookup yields CDR1 LNHDA and CDR2 SQIVND (reference sequence). This CDR3 spans 14 amino acids. CDR3 bases: TGTGCCAGTAGTATAGGGCAGGGCAGTGTGGAGCTGTTTTTT. Amino acids: CASSIGQGSVELFF.

The chain couples TRBV7-2 to TRBJ1-5; 8 nucleotides line up with TRBD1. This CDR3 region has 17 residues. Trimming took 5 bases from V and 6 from J; bases not matched to a gene: 15. Germline V gene sequence: CDR1 SGHTA, CDR2 FQGNSA. CDR3 nucleotides: TGTGCCAGCAGCCCCCACTCCGGACAGGGACCGGGTCAGCCCCAGCATTTT. It encodes CASSPHSGQGPGQPQHF.

This sequence joins TRBV5-1 and TRBJ1-2, with D unresolved. The CDR3 totals 13 residues. V was shortened by 1 base and J by 8 bases, with 12 bases between the two germline ends. CDR1 is SGHRS, CDR2 YFSETQ, per germline. CDR3 nucleotide sequence: TGCGCCAGCAGCTTGTCGCCCGGGCAGGGCTACACCTTC. As protein: CASSLSPGQGYTF. Full variable domain (remainder filled in from reference TRBV5-1 and TRBJ1-2): KAGVTQTPRYLIKTRGQQVTLSCSPISGHRSVSWYQQTPGQGLQFLFEYFSETQRNKGNFPGRFSGRQFSNSRSEMNVSTLELGDSALYLCASSLSPGQGYTFGSGTRLTVV.

V usage is TRBV19 and J usage is TRBJ1-5; D might be TRBD1 (6 bases). V lost 7 bases to trimming and J lost 6 bases, with 19 bases between them. The CDR3 consists of 15 residues. The germline V gene has CDR1 LNHDA and CDR2 SQIVND (reference sequence). The CDR3 DNA reads as TGTGCCAGTATCCTTGGGGGGGCGAGTGCTCAGCCCCAGCATTTT. Residues: CASILGGASAQPQHF.

J is TRBJ2-2 and V is TRBV19; D gene ambiguous. CDR3 length: 11 residues. V lost 7 bases and J 6 bases, leaving 6 bases between the germline ends. In germline, CDR1 is LNHDA, CDR2 SQIVND (reference sequence). The CDR3, as DNA: TGTGCCAGTAACCGGGCCGGGGAGCTGTTTTTT. This translates into CASNRAGELFF.

The chain links TRBV11-2 to TRBJ1-1; D unclear. The CDR3 is made up of 16 amino acids. V was cut by 3 bases and J by 1 base, with 15 bases left in between. CDR1 and CDR2 (germline): SGHAT, FQNNGV. CDR3 bases: TGTGCCAGCAGCTTTTTGACCCAAGGTGGGAACACTGAAGCTTTCTTT. Translation gives CASSFLTQGGNTEAFF.

The J gene is TRBJ1-5, the V gene TRBV19; 7 nucleotides agree with TRBD1. This CDR3 has 17 amino acids. Trimming removed 4 bases from V and 4 bases from J; junction bases left unmatched: 13. In germline, CDR1 is LNHDA, CDR2 SQIVND (reference sequence). CDR3 sequence: CASSKGQARMGNQPQHF. The CDR3 DNA reads as TGTGCCAGTAGTAAAGGACAGGCTAGGATGGGAAATCAGCCCCAGCATTTT. Complete variable domain (other parts from reference TRBV19 and TRBJ1-5): DGGITQSPKYLFRKEGQNVTLSCEQNLNHDAMYWYRQDPGQGLRLIYYSQIVNDFQKGDIAEGYSVSREKKESFPLTVTSAQKNPTAFYLCASSKGQARMGNQPQHFGDGTRLSIL.

This chain uses TRBV7-9 with TRBJ1-1, with D possibly being TRBD1 (5 bases). The V end was cut by 4 bases, the J end by 3 bases, with 9 bases between. The CDR3 covers 13 residues. The germline V gene encodes CDR1 SEHNR and CDR2 FQNEAQ (reference sequence). CDR3 DNA: TGTGCCAGCAGCTCCCAAGGGGACACTGAAGCTTTCTTT. It yields the protein CASSSQGDTEAFF.

V usage is TRBV10-3 and J usage is TRBJ2-7; 8 positions agree with TRBD2. This CDR3 has 13 residues. The germline gives CDR1 ENHRY, CDR2 SYGVKD. V shed 4 bases and J 7 bases; nucleotides not matched to a gene: 6. CDR3 sequence (DNA): TGTGCCATCAGTGTAGCGGGGAGGAGAGAGCAGTACTTC. Residues: CAISVAGRREQYF.

The CDR3: CASSVRSGGGYEQYF. DNA of the CDR3: TGTGCCAGCAGCGTAAGAAGCGGGGGAGGCTACGAGCAGTACTTC. The chain uses TRBV9 and TRBJ2-7; TRBD2 matches at 8 bases. The V segment lost 1 base and the J segment 3 bases; nucleotides outside the gene matches: 6. CDR3 length: 15 amino acids. The germline CDR1 and CDR2 sequences are SGDLS and YYNGEE.

The chain recombines TRBV19 with TRBJ1-2, with 8 positions matching TRBD1. After removal of 9 bases from V and 5 bases from J, the junction contained 8 bases not matched to a gene. CDR1 and CDR2 (germline): LNHDA, SQIVND (reference sequence). The CDR3 is 13 amino acids. DNA of the CDR3: TGTGCCAGCCGTCTGGACAGGGAATATGGCTACACCTTC. It codes for CASRLDREYGYTF.

This chain links TRBV30 with TRBJ2-1; D not resolved. This CDR3 is 15 amino acids long. Trimming took 0 bases from V and 0 from J, leaving 9 bases between them. Germline CDR1 reads GTSNPN; CDR2 reads SVGIG (reference sequence). CDR3: CAWSVGTSSYNEQFF. CDR3 nucleotide sequence: TGTGCCTGGAGTGTGGGCACGAGCTCCTACAATGAGCAGTTCTTC.

The rearrangement uses TRBV13 and TRBJ2-5; 8 positions agree with TRBD1. Trimming removed 2 bases from V and 1 base from J; junction bases left unmatched: 9. The V gene's germline CDR1 is PRHDT and CDR2 FYEKMQ (reference sequence). The CDR3 loop spans 17 amino acids. Here the CDR3 reads CASSLTGGRPIQETQYF. In DNA, the CDR3 is TGTGCCAGCAGCTTAACAGGGGGGCGACCAATCCAAGAGACCCAGTACTTC.

V usage is TRBV11-2 and J usage is TRBJ2-7; 7 positions agree with TRBD1. Germline loops: CDR1 SGHAT, CDR2 FQNNGV. The CDR3 loop spans 17 amino acids. Trimming cost V 1 base and J 2 bases; bases outside gene matches: 11. CDR3 sequence (DNA): TGTGCCAGCAGCTTAGGGGGTACAAGGGGGCGTCCCTACGAGCAGTACTTC. Amino acids: CASSLGGTRGRPYEQYF.

The table lists this clone with a count of one. The genes are TRBV19 and TRBJ2-3; D call uncertain. This CDR3 is built from 14 residues. Germline lookup yields CDR1 LNHDA and CDR2 SQIVND (reference sequence). Trimming stripped 5 bases from V and 0 bases from J, with 9 bases between. The CDR3 is CASSVTASTDTQYF. The CDR3 coding sequence is TGTGCCAGTAGTGTGACTGCTAGCACAGATACGCAGTATTTT.